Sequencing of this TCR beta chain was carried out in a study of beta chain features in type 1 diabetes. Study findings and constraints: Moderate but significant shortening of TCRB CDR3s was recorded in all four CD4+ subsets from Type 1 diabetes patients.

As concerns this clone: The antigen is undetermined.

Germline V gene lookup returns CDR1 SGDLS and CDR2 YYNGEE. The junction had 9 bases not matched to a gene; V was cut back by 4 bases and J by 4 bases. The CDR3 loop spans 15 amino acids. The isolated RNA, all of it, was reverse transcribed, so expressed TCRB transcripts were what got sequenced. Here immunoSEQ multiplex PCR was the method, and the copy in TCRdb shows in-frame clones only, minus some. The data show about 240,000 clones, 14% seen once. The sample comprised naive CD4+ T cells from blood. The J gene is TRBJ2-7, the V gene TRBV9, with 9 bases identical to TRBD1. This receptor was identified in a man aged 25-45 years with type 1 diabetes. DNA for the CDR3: TGTGCCAGCAGCATAGGGGGACAGGGTTGGTACGAGCAGTACTTC. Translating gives CASSIGGQGWYEQYF.